The 28 T cell receptor beta chains below come from one sample, sequenced in a study of blood T cell repertoires in COVID-19. The method was immunoSEQ multiplex PCR; TCRdb's version includes in-frame clones alone and lacks a portion of them. This table holds about 310,000 clones, around 84% found once. The sequencing input was PBMCs or T cells enriched from blood (not recorded which). These receptors were taken from a woman in her twenties or thirties who had been exposed to COVID-19.

This rearrangement joins TRBV9 to TRBJ1-6, with D possibly being TRBD1 (6 bases). CDR1 is SGDLS and CDR2 is YYNGEE in the germline V gene. V was clipped by 4 bases and J by 0 bases, with 8 bases between them. The CDR3 contains 15 residues. CDR3 region: CASSSGVSYNSPLHF. In nucleotides, the CDR3 is TGTGCCAGCAGCTCAGGGGTCTCCTATAATTCACCCCTCCACTTT.

The sample holds a few counts of this clone. This CDR3 is also generated by other DNA sequences in the sample. V usage is TRBV28 and J usage is TRBJ1-4; D is ambiguous. The CDR3 totals 13 residues. The germline V gene encodes CDR1 MDHEN and CDR2 SYDVKM. V shed 8 bases and J shed 4 bases, with 11 bases lying between them. The CDR3 DNA is TGTGCCAGCTCCACGGGGTTTAATGAAAAACTGTTTTTT. Its protein is CASSTGFNEKLFF.

With regard to this clone: Other DNA sequences in this sample translate to the same CDR3. The chain couples TRBV6-5 to TRBJ1-1; D might be TRBD1 (5 bases). Germline lookup yields CDR1 MNHEY and CDR2 SVGAGI. V lost 2 bases and J lost 1, with 8 bases in between. This CDR3 has 14 amino acids. This CDR3 reads CASSYRGGNTEAFF. CDR3 DNA sequence: TGTGCCAGCAGTTACAGGGGCGGGAACACTGAAGCTTTCTTT.

The chain uses TRBV4-1 and TRBJ2-2, with a possible D match to TRBD2 (6 bases). Germline CDR1 and CDR2: MGHRA and YSYEKL. This CDR3 is 15 amino acids long. V was cut by 3 bases and J by 1 base, with 9 bases left in between. This chain's CDR3 is CASSQGTLNTGELFF. In nucleotides, the CDR3 is TGCGCCAGCAGCCAGGGGACTTTGAACACCGGGGAGCTGTTTTTT.

The chain is built from TRBV28 and TRBJ2-7; D is unclear. The CDR3 covers 14 residues. From germline, CDR1 is MDHEN and CDR2 SYDVKM. V gave up 10 bases and J gave up 1 base, with 17 bases separating them. The CDR3 bases are TGTGCCAACCCTCTTTCTGGGCCATCCTACGAGCAGTACTTC. This translates into CANPLSGPSYEQYF.

V and J are TRBV18 and TRBJ1-2; TRBD1 is a possible D gene (5 bases). The CDR3 spans 13 residues. Germline assignment: CDR1 KGHSH and CDR2 LQKENI. Trimming shortened V by 2 bases and J by 8 bases, and 12 bases separated the two germline ends. The CDR3 coding sequence is TGTGCCAGCTCACCAGGGGCGGACGGGGGCTACACCTTC. Translation gives CASSPGADGGYTF.

This rearrangement joins TRBV29-1 to TRBJ1-1; possibly TRBD1 for D (5 bases). Germline V gene lookup returns CDR1 SQVTM and CDR2 ANQGSEA. This CDR3 spans 14 amino acids. V lost 8 bases to trimming and J lost 5 bases, with 21 bases between them. In nucleotides, the CDR3 is TGCAGCCTCAGGGCAGGGAACTACATTACTGAAGCTTTCTTT. It specifies CSLRAGNYITEAFF.

This clone has just one count. The chain links TRBV4-3 to TRBJ1-4; 10 positions match TRBD1. Germline assignment: CDR1 LGHNA and CDR2 YSLEER. J was trimmed by 8 bases and V by 6 bases; bases with no gene match: 6. This CDR3 has 14 amino acids. The CDR3 bases are TGCGCCAGCAGTAGGGACAGGGGAAGGGAAAAACTGTTTTTT. Its protein is CASSRDRGREKLFF.

This chain joins TRBV28 and TRBJ1-2; D not resolved. The CDR3 extends over 14 amino acids. The V end lost 7 bases, the J end lost 5 bases, and 17 bases lay between the germline ends. Germline-derived CDR1 and CDR2 are MDHEN and SYDVKM. The CDR3 DNA is TGTGCCAGCACCCTAGGGCGGGGTACATATGGCTACACCTTC. This encodes CASTLGRGTYGYTF.

The CDR3 loop is CAWSVATVEAFF. The DNA for the CDR3 is TGTGCCTGGAGTGTAGCGACAGTTGAAGCTTTCTTT. The chain carries TRBV30 and TRBJ1-1, with a weak D call TRBD1 (5 bases). The germline gives CDR1 GTSNPN, CDR2 SVGIG (reference sequence). Trimming took 0 bases from V and 7 from J, leaving 9 bases between them. This CDR3 has 12 residues.

The J gene is TRBJ1-1, the V gene TRBV11-2; D remains unclear. CDR3 length: 13 residues. The germline CDR1 and CDR2 sequences are SGHAT and FQNNGV. Trimming took off 2 bases at V and 1 base at J, with 5 bases between the two ends. CDR3 coding DNA: TGTGCCAGCAGCTTATTTCAGAACACTGAAGCTTTCTTT. Translated, it gives CASSLFQNTEAFF.

The chain is built from TRBV5-5 and TRBJ2-1; 8 nucleotides align to TRBD1. CDR3 length: 16 amino acids. Per germline, CDR1 SGHKS and CDR2 YYEKEE (reference sequence). With V trimmed by 0 bases and J by 7 bases, 9 bases remained unmatched. For the CDR3, the DNA is TGTGCCAGCAGCTTGGTTGAGACAGGGGCAAGGAATGAGCAGTTCTTC. Amino acids: CASSLVETGARNEQFF.

The chain is built from TRBV6-5 and TRBJ1-6; D remains ambiguous. CDR1 and CDR2 from the germline V gene are MNHEY and SVGAGI. V gave up 8 bases and J gave up 11 bases, with 16 bases separating them. This CDR3 has 13 amino acids. The CDR3 DNA reads TGTGCCAGCCTGCTCCGGAGTGCTGCACCCCTCCACTTT. It codes for CASLLRSAAPLHF.

The J gene is TRBJ1-6, the V gene TRBV6-5; tentatively, D is TRBD1 (5 bases). Trimming took 8 bases from V and 8 from J, leaving 16 bases between them. The germline gives CDR1 MNHEY, CDR2 SVGAGI. The CDR3 is made up of 14 amino acids. CDR3 loop: CASGKTAKHSPLHF. CDR3 coding DNA: TGTGCCAGCGGAAAGACAGCGAAACATTCACCCCTCCACTTT.

This clone has just one count. V gene TRBV30 combines with J gene TRBJ1-1; D may be TRBD1 (6 bases). V was cut by 6 bases and J by 0 bases, with 14 bases left in between. CDR1 is GTSNPN and CDR2 is SVGIG in the germline V gene (reference sequence). This CDR3 has 14 amino acids. CDR3 bases: TGTGCCTGTCCCCCCGGACAGATGAACACTGAAGCTTTCTTT. This codes for CACPPGQMNTEAFF.

This rearrangement joins TRBV28 to TRBJ1-4; the D is unclear. V shed 3 bases and J shed 4 bases, with 6 bases lying between them. The CDR3 consists of 13 residues. Germline lookup yields CDR1 MDHEN and CDR2 SYDVKM. The DNA of the CDR3 is TGTGCCAGCAGTTTGTCTGTTAATGAAAAACTGTTTTTT. Amino acid sequence: CASSLSVNEKLFF.

This chain links TRBV5-6 with TRBJ2-2; 13 bases are shared with TRBD2. The V and J ends lost 7 bases and 7 bases, in that order; junction bases with no gene match: 10. The V gene's germline CDR1 is SGHDT and CDR2 YYEEEE. The CDR3 is made up of 16 amino acids. CDR3 loop: CASLKGLAGELGELFF. The DNA for the CDR3 is TGTGCCAGCCTGAAAGGACTAGCGGGAGAGCTCGGGGAGCTGTTTTTT.

The V call is TRBV7-2, the J call TRBJ1-3; D ambiguous. V was cut by 5 bases and J by 0 bases, with 17 bases left in between. This CDR3 has 17 amino acids. Germline V gene sequence: CDR1 SGHTA, CDR2 FQGNSA. This CDR3 is CASSLHPGSHSGNTIYF. The CDR3 DNA is TGTGCCAGCAGCCTCCACCCGGGATCCCACTCTGGAAACACCATATATTTT.

The chain uses TRBV19 and TRBJ2-5; D perhaps matches TRBD1 (6 bases). Germline V lookup: CDR1 LNHDA, CDR2 SQIVND (reference sequence). This CDR3 is built from 15 residues. V lost 6 bases to trimming and J lost 5 bases, with 19 bases between them. The CDR3 DNA sequence: TGTGCCAGTAGCGTACAGGGTATCAGGTTGGAGACCCAGTACTTC. Protein product: CASSVQGIRLETQYF.

V gene TRBV4-1 combines with J gene TRBJ2-7; D is perhaps TRBD1 (8 bases). Trimming stripped 2 bases from V and 6 bases from J, with 17 bases between. The germline CDR1 and CDR2 sequences are MGHRA and YSYEKL. The CDR3 is made up of 15 amino acids. The CDR3 bases are TGCGCCAGCAGCCAACCGGACAGGGAGGGACTCGAGCAGTACTTC. This sequence encodes CASSQPDREGLEQYF.

The chain joins TRBV5-1 to TRBJ2-7, with 7 bases matching TRBD1. CDR1 is SGHRS, CDR2 YFSETQ, per germline. V trimming: 2 bases; J trimming: 2 bases; junction bases outside the gene matches: 4. The CDR3 contains 14 residues. Here the CDR3 DNA reads TGCGCCAGCAGCTTTTTTCAGGGGGCCTACGAGCAGTACTTC. This codes for CASSFFQGAYEQYF.

The chain recombines TRBV7-2 with TRBJ2-3; possibly TRBD2 for D (7 bases). CDR1 and CDR2 (germline): SGHTA, FQGNSA. Trimming took 6 bases from V and 2 from J, leaving 15 bases between them. The CDR3 totals 15 residues. The CDR3 spells CASSPGGGLTDTQYF. The CDR3 coding sequence is TGTGCCAGCAGTCCGGGGGGCGGCCTCACAGATACGCAGTATTTT.

Written as DNA, the CDR3 is TGTGCCAGCAGCCAAGATAGGACAGGGGCTGGGGAACCCCTCCACTTT. It codes for CASSQDRTGAGEPLHF. The V gene is TRBV3-1 (or the pseudogene TRBV3-2), the J gene TRBJ1-6, with 9 bases fitting TRBD1. This CDR3 region has 16 residues. The junction had 9 bases not matched to a gene; V was cut back by 0 bases and J by 12 bases. Germline V gives CDR1 LGHDT, CDR2 YNNKEL (reference sequence).

This clone was seen only a few times. The V gene is TRBV19, the J gene TRBJ1-2; perhaps TRBD1 as D (5 bases). This CDR3 has 14 amino acids. Germline V gives CDR1 LNHDA, CDR2 SQIVND (reference sequence). V lost 3 bases and J lost 4, with 12 bases in between. The CDR3 region has the DNA TGTGCCAGTAGTATGGGGCAGGACCTCTATGGCTACACCTTC. Amino acids: CASSMGQDLYGYTF.

This clone was observed at least ten times. The genes are TRBV6-6 and TRBJ2-3; 7 nucleotides line up with TRBD2. CDR3 length equals 15 residues. Germline trimming cut 7 bases from V and 2 bases from J; bases unmatched to any gene: 9. Germline-derived CDR1 and CDR2 are MNHNY and SVGAGI (reference sequence). The CDR3 DNA is TGTGCCAGCAATGGAGCGGGGTTTTCCACAGATACGCAGTATTTT. The encoded protein is CASNGAGFSTDTQYF.

This clone is a singleton in its sample. The V gene is TRBV5-5, the J gene TRBJ1-5; weak D call: TRBD1 (5 bases). Germline CDR1 is SGHKS and CDR2 is YYEKEE (reference sequence). The CDR3 is made up of 15 amino acids. V lost 10 bases and J lost 0, with 17 bases in between. The CDR3 region is CAGSRGLGSNQPQHF. The CDR3 DNA sequence: TGTGCCGGTTCAAGGGGACTTGGTAGCAATCAGCCCCAGCATTTT.

This chain links TRBV24-1 with TRBJ2-1, with 8 bases aligning to TRBD2. CDR1 is KGHDR and CDR2 is SFDVKD in the germline V gene. This CDR3 contains 16 residues. V trimming: 1 base; J trimming: 5 bases; junction bases outside the gene matches: 6. CDR3 sequence (DNA): TGTGCCACCAGTGATTTCGGGGGGGCGCAAAACAATGAGCAGTTCTTC. It yields the protein CATSDFGGAQNNEQFF.

J is TRBJ2-3 and V is TRBV5-5; 7 nucleotides match TRBD2. Germline values: CDR1 SGHKS, CDR2 YYEKEE (reference sequence). The CDR3 is 16 amino acids. With V trimmed by 4 bases and J by 2 bases, 10 bases remained unmatched. The CDR3 DNA reads TGTGCCAGCAGCCATAGCGCGGGAGTGGTCACAGATACGCAGTATTTT. Its protein is CASSHSAGVVTDTQYF. Filled out from reference TRBV5-5 and TRBJ2-3, the complete variable domain reads DAGVTQSPTHLIKTRGQQVTLRCSPISGHKSVSWYQQVLGQGPQFIFQYYEKEERGRGNFPDRFSARQFPNYSSELNVNALLLGDSALYLCASSHSAGVVTDTQYFGPGTRLTVL.